This T cell receptor beta chain was retrieved from a study of blood T cell repertoires in COVID-19. Germline-derived CDR1 and CDR2 are MDHEN and SYDVKM. CDR3 length: 14 amino acids. V dropped 6 bases and J dropped 4; count of bases not matched to a gene: 8. Study processing details: Reference gene primer amplification in the assay estimated nucleated cell counts. Libraries were prepared by immunoSEQ multiplex PCR; TCRdb keeps only in-frame clonotypes and omits some of them. That table gives V, J and clone size, and the DNA gave D and trimming. The sample comprises under 130,000 clones, less than 90% of which are singletons, and 5% to 8% rests with the top ten.

This clonotype originated in a human donor in a cohort sampled during active COVID-19. The chain combines TRBV28 with TRBJ1-1; 7 bases match TRBD1. Sequenced input: peripheral blood. In DNA form, the CDR3 reads TGTGCCAGCAGCTCCCCGACAGGGAGCACTGAAGCTTTCTTT. It is translated as CASSSPTGSTEAFF. Drawing the rest from reference TRBV28 and TRBJ1-1, the complete variable domain is DVKVTQSSRYLVKRTGEKVFLECVQDMDHENMFWYRQDPGLGLRLIYFSYDVKMKEKGDIPEGYSVSREKKERFSLILESASTNQTSMYLCASSSPTGSTEAFFGQGTRLTVV.